This T cell receptor beta chain was observed in a study of PD-1 blockade in classical Hodgkin lymphoma. Turning to the study itself: The nivolumab dose that patients received was 3 mg/kg, given intravenously every 2 weeks. Whole-study findings and limits: Complete responders showed a baseline diversity that resembled the diversity of newly diagnosed patients. CD4+ but not CD8+ TCR diversity rose significantly by C4D1. As was reported, newly diagnosed patients showed lower baseline TCR diversity than healthy donors did.

Germline values: CDR1 MGHRA, CDR2 YSYEKL. The V gene lost 3 bases and the J gene lost 5 bases, with 5 bases spanning the gap. The CDR3 extends over 12 amino acids. The time point: cycle 4 day 1 (C4D1), after around six weeks of nivolumab. Every patient had relapsed following autologous stem cell transplantation, and cohorts differed in brentuximab vedotin exposure. CD8+ T cell isolation from thawed PBMCs was performed by magnetic negative selection. Notes on this clone: What it binds is unknown.

Repertoires were generated with immunoSEQ multiplex PCR, while TCRdb's copy carries only in-frame clones and drops some. The sample lists 15,000 or so clones; 75% to 90% were seen once. Sequences were derived from CD8+ T cells from blood, sampled before the fourth cycle of nivolumab. This chain links TRBV4-1 with TRBJ2-1; D remains ambiguous. The clonotype comes from a human donor with classical Hodgkin lymphoma. The CDR3 is CASSHLNNEQFF. CDR3 nucleotide sequence: TGCGCCAGCAGCCACCTGAACAATGAGCAGTTCTTC.